This TCR beta chain was profiled in a study of OX40 agonist ivuxolimab in advanced cancers. Germline lookup yields CDR1 MNHEY and CDR2 SMNVEV (reference sequence). This CDR3 spans 15 amino acids. V lost 7 bases and J lost 6, with 22 bases in between. Sequenced by immunoSEQ multiplex PCR; TCRdb stores in-frame clones only, minus some. This repertoire shows almost 70,000 clones, roughly nine tenths found once; its top ten account for less than 0.3%. The sequences come from CD4+ or CD8+ T cells sorted from blood, collected in a trial of the OX40 agonist ivuxolimab. The TCR originated in an adult with an advanced solid tumor such as melanoma, head and neck, liver or kidney cancer. V usage is TRBV27 and J usage is TRBJ2-7; TRBD1 might be the D (6 bases). For the CDR3, the DNA is TGTGCCAGCACCCACGTCGGGACACGTCCGGGCGAGCAGTACTTC. It specifies CASTHVGTRPGEQYF.